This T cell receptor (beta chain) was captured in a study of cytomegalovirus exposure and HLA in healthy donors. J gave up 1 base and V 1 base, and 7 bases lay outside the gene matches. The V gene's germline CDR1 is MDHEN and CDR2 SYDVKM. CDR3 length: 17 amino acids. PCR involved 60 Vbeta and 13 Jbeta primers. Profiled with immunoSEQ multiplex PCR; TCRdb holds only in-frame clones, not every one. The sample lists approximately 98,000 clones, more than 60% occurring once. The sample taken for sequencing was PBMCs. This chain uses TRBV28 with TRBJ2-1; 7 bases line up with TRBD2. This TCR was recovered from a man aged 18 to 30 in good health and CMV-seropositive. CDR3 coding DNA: TGTGCCAGCAGTTTATATTGGGTGGGGGGGTCCTACAATGAGCAGTTCTTC. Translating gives CASSLYWVGGSYNEQFF.